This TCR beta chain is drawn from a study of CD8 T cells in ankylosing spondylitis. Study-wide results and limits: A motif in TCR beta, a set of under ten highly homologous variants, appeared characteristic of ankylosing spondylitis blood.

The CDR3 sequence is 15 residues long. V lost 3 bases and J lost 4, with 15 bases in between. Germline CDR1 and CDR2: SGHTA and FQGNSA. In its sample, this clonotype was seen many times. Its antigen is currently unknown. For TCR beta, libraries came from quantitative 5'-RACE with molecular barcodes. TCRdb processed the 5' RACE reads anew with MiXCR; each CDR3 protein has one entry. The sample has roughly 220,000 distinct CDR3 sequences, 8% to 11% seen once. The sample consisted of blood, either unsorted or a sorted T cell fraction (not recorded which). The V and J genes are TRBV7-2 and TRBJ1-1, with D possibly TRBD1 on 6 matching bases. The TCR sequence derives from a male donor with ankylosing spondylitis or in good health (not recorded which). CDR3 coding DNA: TGTGCCAGCAGCTTTTCAGGGGACCCACCCACTGAAGCTTTCTTT. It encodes CASSFSGDPPTEAFF.